This T cell receptor beta chain was recorded in a study of identical twins. Study findings and constraints: The more abundant beta clonotypes in cord blood had fewer insertions, and memory repertoires did not show this. Among monozygotic twins, out-of-frame TCR alpha sharing exceeded what models predicted. The analysis was cross-sectional rather than longitudinal within donors.

In regard to this clonotype: Its target is unknown.

Template switching added a universal primer site; cDNA carried unique molecular identifiers. MiXCR, applied by TCRdb to the 5' RACE reads, yields one record per CDR3 protein. The table shows hundreds of thousands of distinct CDR3 sequences, with around 7.5% occurring only once. Germline V CDR1 and CDR2: DFQATT, SNEGSKA (reference sequence). V was clipped by 1 base and J by 15 bases; unmatched bases: 6. This CDR3 comprises 13 residues. Another study also made use of these data, one on yellow fever vaccine responses in identical twins.

Input material: PBMCs. This receptor was identified in a woman younger than 30 in good health. The V call is TRBV20-1, the J call TRBJ2-1, with TRBD2 matching 13 bases. The CDR3 is CSARGTSGGGWFF. CDR3 coding DNA: TGCAGTGCTAGAGGGACTAGCGGGGGAGGGTGGTTCTTC.